The clone carrying this TCR beta chain was observed a single time. Its antigen is not known. The data were taken from a study of T cell responses to AZD1222 COVID-19 vaccine. General study results and limits: Unmutated regions of variants are reportedly targeted by nearly half of spike-specific TCRs. Of the AZD1222 recipients, only 6 or 7 were seropositive at baseline.

Libraries were prepared by immunoSEQ multiplex PCR; TCRdb keeps only in-frame clonotypes and omits some of them. The sample contains some 84,000 clones, approximately 83% of which appear only once. Looked up from germline, CDR1 is MNHEY and CDR2 is SVGEGT. The CDR3 loop spans 16 amino acids. Trimming removed 6 bases from V and 1 base from J; junction bases left unmatched: 5. This sequence originates from an adult in good health. The chain couples TRBV6-2 or TRBV6-3 to TRBJ1-6, with TRBD1 matching over 8 bases. The input for sequencing was peripheral blood, taken on day 0 of AZD1222 vaccination. The CDR3 DNA is TGTGCCAGCAGCGGACAGGGAGGATCCTATAATTCACCCCTCCACTTT. This sequence encodes CASSGQGGSYNSPLHF.